These 31 T cell receptor beta chains share one sample of origin, sequenced in a study of tumor and adjacent non-tumor tissue in lung cancer. This sample's RNA came from whole unsorted tissue. Three rounds of nested PCR, following a modified ARM-PCR protocol, produced the TCRbeta library. TCRdb re-called the multiplex PCR reads with MiXCR, one entry per CDR3 protein. The sample consists of about 81,000 distinct CDR3 sequences, over 55% of them appearing once. Sequenced input: lung tumor tissue. The source of these receptors is a woman in her forties with non-small cell lung cancer.

The chain joins TRBV7-9 to TRBJ2-3, with a weak D call TRBD2 (6 bases). Germline CDR1 is SEHNR and CDR2 is FQNEAQ (reference sequence). V was pared by 9 bases and J by 0 bases, with 16 bases between. This CDR3 region has 15 residues. The CDR3 DNA follows: TGTGCCAGAAGCCGGTGGGGGGTCAGCACAGATACGCAGTATTTT. This sequence encodes CARSRWGVSTDTQYF.

Comment on this clonotype: At one boundary the junction diverges from the germline segment, which might be a read error. The chain uses TRBV29-1 and TRBJ2-3, with D unresolved. The CDR3 totals 11 residues. From germline, CDR1 is SQVTM and CDR2 ANQGSEA. The CDR3 reads CSVPFGDTRYF. DNA for the CDR3: TGCAGCGTTCCATTTGGTGATACGCGGTATTTT.

For this clonotype: A clone one base away is much larger, so this may be a read error. The CDR3: CASNPAVTSQPQHF. The CDR3 nucleotides are TGTGCCAGCAACCCTGCGGTTACGAGTCAGCCCCAGCATTTT. This sequence joins TRBV28 and TRBJ1-5; D gene uncertain. Trimming cost V 7 bases and J 6 bases, with 16 bases left between them. This CDR3 region has 14 residues. Germline V lookup: CDR1 MDHEN, CDR2 SYDVKM.

On this clonotype itself: A read error may account for a junction end that differs from germline. CDR3 DNA: TGTGCCAGCAGAGGCGACAGGTACTACAATGAGCAGATCTTC. It specifies CASRGDRYYNEQIF. The chain carries TRBV6-1 and TRBJ2-1; weak D call: TRBD1 (6 bases). Germline assignment: CDR1 MNHNS and CDR2 SASEGT. The CDR3 is made up of 14 amino acids.

With regard to this clonotype: An end of the junction does not agree with germline; a read error may underlie this. The chain uses TRBV12-3 or TRBV12-4 and TRBJ1-5, with a possible D match to TRBD1 (5 bases). The CDR3 consists of 15 residues. CDR3 loop: CVSSLIQDLGQPQHF. For the CDR3, the DNA is TGTGTCAGCAGTCTGATACAGGACCTCGGGCAGCCCCAGCATTTT.

This clonotype was seen just once. This sequence joins TRBV11-2 and TRBJ2-1, with 7 bases lining up with TRBD2. The CDR3 has 17 amino acids. J lost 8 bases, V lost 9 bases, and 22 bases had no gene match. Germline V lookup: CDR1 SGHAT, CDR2 FQNNGV. In nucleotides, the CDR3 is TGTGCCAGTAGCGAGGGACTAACAGGAGTCAACCGCCATGAGCAGTTCTTC. Translated: CASSEGLTGVNRHEQFF.

This clonotype was recorded at least ten times. The genes are TRBV30 and TRBJ1-1; D not certain. With 3 bases removed from V and 5 bases from J, the gap between germline ends came to 4 bases. CDR1 and CDR2 (germline): GTSNPN, SVGIG (reference sequence). The CDR3 has 10 residues. CDR3 amino acids: CAWRGTEAFF. The CDR3 coding sequence is TGTGCCTGGAGGGGGACTGAAGCTTTCTTT.

In the case of this clonotype: The junction does not match germline at one end; this may be a read error. This sequence joins TRBV11-2 and TRBJ1-5; D is ambiguous. Germline V CDR1 and CDR2: SGHAT, FQNNGV. The CDR3 is made up of 14 amino acids. The DNA of the CDR3 is TGTGCTAGCAGCTTATCGATGCTCAATCAGCTCCAGCATTTT. Translating it yields CASSLSMLNQLQHF.

This clonotype has only a few counts. A much larger clone lies one base from this, so it may be a read error. Here the CDR3 reads CASIRDPRQEQNF. The DNA for the CDR3 is TGTGCCAGCATTAGGGACCCGAGGCAGGAGCAGAACTTC. The chain links TRBV6-1 to TRBJ2-7; D may be TRBD1 or TRBD2 (5 bases each). Germline assignment: CDR1 MNHNS and CDR2 SASEGT. This CDR3 is built from 13 residues.

The chain links TRBV7-3 to TRBJ2-2; no clear D. CDR1 and CDR2 from the germline V gene are SGHTA and FQGTGA. V gave up 2 bases and J gave up 7 bases, with 5 bases separating them. The CDR3 extends over 12 amino acids. In DNA, the CDR3 is TGTGCCAGCAGCTTATGGAGCGGGGAGCTGTTTTTT. This gives the protein CASSLWSGELFF.

This clonotype was recorded at least ten times. The chain carries TRBV10-3 and TRBJ2-3, with 8 bases matching TRBD2. CDR1 is ENHRY, CDR2 SYGVKD, per germline. J was trimmed by 0 bases and V by 10 bases; bases with no gene match: 12. This CDR3 region has 16 residues. DNA for the CDR3: TGTGCCACCCGTCCCTCGGGACTAGGAAGCACAGATACGCAGTATTTT. It encodes CATRPSGLGSTDTQYF.

This clonotype was recorded once. Because it lacks the conserved phenylalanine or tryptophan at the end, this CDR3 is likely a read error. The V gene is TRBV11-2, the J gene TRBJ1-6; D remains ambiguous. The CDR3 is made up of 15 amino acids. The germline CDR1 and CDR2 sequences are SGHAT and FQNNGV. The CDR3 DNA reads TGTGCCTGCAGCTTAGCCTCGGTGAATAATTCACCCCTCCACGTT. Translating gives CACSLASVNNSPLHV.

Of note for this clonotype: At one of its ends the junction is not consistent with the germline gene, which may arise from a read error. This chain uses TRBV4-2 with TRBJ2-3; D not resolved. The CDR3 extends over 13 amino acids. Germline V gene lookup returns CDR1 LGHNA and CDR2 YNFKEQ. CDR3 protein: CASGQELVDTQYF. For the CDR3, the DNA is TGTGCCAGCGGCCAAGAATTGGTAGATACGCAGTATTTT.

As to this clonotype: One junction end does not reproduce the germline sequence, and a read error may be involved. V and J are TRBV24-1 and TRBJ1-2; TRBD1 might be the D (6 bases). Germline CDR1 is KGHDR and CDR2 is SFDVKD. This CDR3 spans 14 amino acids. CDR3: CATSMGRGSYGYAF. The CDR3 nucleotides read TGTGCCACCAGTATGGGCAGGGGATCCTATGGCTACGCCTTC.

On this clonotype itself: One end of the junction does not line up with germline, which may come from a read error. The chain combines TRBV11-2 with TRBJ2-7, with TRBD2 identical over 7 bases. This CDR3 spans 16 amino acids. Per the germline V gene, CDR1 is SGHAT and CDR2 is FQNNGV. As DNA, the CDR3 is TGTGCCAGCAGTTTAGAACTGGCGGGAGATAGCAACGAGCTGTACTTC. It yields the protein CASSLELAGDSNELYF.

Comment on this clonotype: Sequence at one end of the junction differs from germline and may be a read error. This chain links TRBV11-2 with TRBJ1-1; D is unclear. The germline gives CDR1 SGHAT, CDR2 FQNNGV. The CDR3 totals 15 residues. CDR3 nucleotide sequence: TGTGCCAGCAACGCCAACCCAGCAATGAAGACTGAAGTTTTCTTT. Its translation is CASNANPAMKTEVFF.

On this clonotype itself: It is likely a read error, because the conserved phenylalanine at the end of the CDR3 is missing. The rearrangement uses TRBV29-1 and TRBJ1-6, with D perhaps TRBD1 (6 bases). The V gene's germline CDR1 is SQVTM and CDR2 ANQGSEA. The CDR3 loop spans 13 amino acids. This CDR3 reads CSVGTDYSSPLHL. The CDR3, as DNA: TGCAGCGTTGGGACAGACTATAGTTCACCCCTCCACTTA.

CDR3 in DNA: TGTGCCAGCGGTTGGGGCACAGATATCCAGTATTTT. This encodes CASGWGTDIQYF. V usage is TRBV6-2 or TRBV6-3 and J usage is TRBJ2-3; possibly TRBD1 for D (5 bases). In germline, CDR1 is MNHEY, CDR2 SVGEGT. The ends were cut back, 8 bases at V and 12 bases at J, with 18 bases in the middle. CDR3 length: 12 amino acids.

Comments on this clonotype: Mismatch with germline at one junction end may stem from a read error. The genes are TRBV11-2 and TRBJ1-2; unclear D gene. The CDR3 contains 12 residues. The germline V gene has CDR1 SGHAT and CDR2 FQNNGV. As DNA, the CDR3 is TGTGCCAGCAGCTTAGTCCGAAAAGGCTACACATTC. It yields the protein CASSLVRKGYTF.

In regard to this clonotype: The conserved closing phenylalanine or tryptophan is absent in this CDR3, likely reflecting a read error. The rearrangement uses TRBV6-5 and TRBJ2-1; D is uncertain. Trimming left V 2 bases short and J 4 bases short, with 12 bases between. From germline, CDR1 is MNHEY and CDR2 SVGAGI. There are 15 residues in the CDR3. The CDR3 DNA reads TGTGCCAGCAGTTACGACCAGTCAACTTACAATGAGCAGTTCTCC. Encoded protein: CASSYDQSTYNEQFS.

The count of this clonotype is one. This may be a read error: a much more frequent sequence differs by one nucleotide. The chain links TRBV28 to TRBJ2-7; a possible D gene is TRBD1 (6 bases). Germline-derived CDR1 and CDR2 are MDHEN and SYDVKM. The CDR3 loop spans 12 amino acids. Trimming left V 6 bases short and J 2 bases short, with 8 bases between. CDR3 sequence: CASRQGAYEQYF. CDR3 in DNA: TGTGCCAGCAGACAGGGAGCCTACGAGCAGTACTTC.

This clonotype was seen a few times. This sequence joins TRBV2 and TRBJ1-2; 9 positions agree with TRBD1. The germline gives CDR1 SNHLY, CDR2 FYNNEI. The CDR3 is made up of 14 amino acids. J lost 4 bases, V lost 0 bases, and 0 bases had no gene match. The DNA for the CDR3 is TGTGCCAGCAGTGAAGCGACAGGGGGCTATGGCTACACCTTC. It codes for CASSEATGGYGYTF.

This clonotype appeared a single time. A read error may be the cause here, since a much bigger clone is one base away. The rearrangement joins TRBV6-1 to TRBJ1-5; D is perhaps TRBD1 or TRBD2 (5 bases each). The J call may not be correct, given that the DNA end is closer to TRBJ2-3. There are 14 residues in the CDR3. Per germline, CDR1 MNHNS and CDR2 SASEGT. CDR3: CASSEPGTSQPQYF. CDR3 DNA: TGTGCCAGCAGTGAACCCGGGACCTCTCAGCCCCAGTATTTT.

Note on this clonotype: The junction differs from germline at one of its ends, possibly a read error. The chain has TRBV11-2 and TRBJ2-7; 11 nucleotides line up with TRBD1. Per germline, CDR1 SGHAT and CDR2 FQNNGV. The length of the CDR3 is 14 residues. CDR3 nucleotides: TGTACCAGTAGCCCGGGACAGGGGGGCTACGAGCAGTACTTC. Translation: CTSSPGQGGYEQYF.

About this clonotype: This CDR3 is missing its conserved last phenylalanine or tryptophan, likely due to a read error. The limits of the CDR3 on the DNA are not certain, so only TCRdb's listed CDR3 is given. This chain joins TRBV11-2 and TRBJ1-2; the D segment call TRBD1 is taken from the table without a DNA check. Both ends counted, the CDR3 spans 12 residues. Germline loops: CDR1 SGHAT, CDR2 FQNNGV. The CDR3 is CTSSFGQAGYAS.

A note on this clonotype: This likely comes from a read error, as the CDR3 has no conserved phenylalanine or tryptophan at its end. The limits of the CDR3 on the DNA are not certain, so only TCRdb's listed CDR3 is given. V and J are TRBV11-2 and TRBJ2-7; the table's TRBD2 call for D was not verified on the DNA. Germline-derived CDR1 and CDR2 are SGHAT and FQNNGV. The CDR3 numbers 17 amino acids, ends counted. CDR3 protein: CASSIRASAASSYEQYL.

The chain couples TRBV6-5 to TRBJ2-1; possible D gene TRBD1, 6 bases. V was cut by 4 bases and J by 15 bases, with 22 bases left in between. This CDR3 has 14 residues. Per the germline V gene, CDR1 is MNHEY and CDR2 is SVGAGI. CDR3 sequence: CASSSRGSYNESFF. DNA of the CDR3: TGTGCCAGCAGTTCCAGGGGTTCCTACAATGAGTCGTTCTTC.

CDR3 bases: TGCGCCAGCAGCCAAGATACATTTGGGGGCTATGGCTACACCTTC. Amino acids: CASSQDTFGGYGYTF. The rearrangement joins TRBV4-1 to TRBJ1-2, with D possibly TRBD1 on 5 matching bases. Germline V gives CDR1 MGHRA, CDR2 YSYEKL. This CDR3 comprises 15 residues. V was pared by 0 bases and J by 4 bases, with 12 bases between.

As for this clonotype: This may stem from a read error, because a much larger clone lies one nucleotide away. V and J are TRBV30 and TRBJ2-3; 7 bases are shared with TRBD2. This CDR3 is built from 14 residues. V lost 4 bases to trimming and J lost 4 bases; unmatched junction nucleotides: 8. Looked up from germline, CDR1 is GTSNPN and CDR2 is SVGIG (reference sequence). The CDR3 here is CAWIIAGASDTQYF. For the CDR3, the DNA is TGTGCCTGGATAATAGCGGGTGCATCAGATACGCAGTATTTT.

The V and J genes are TRBV6-5 and TRBJ1-6; 12 positions match TRBD1. The CDR3 covers 18 residues. Germline V lookup: CDR1 MNHEY, CDR2 SVGAGI. V lost 2 bases, J lost 13 bases, and 15 bases stayed unmatched. CDR3 sequence reads: CASSYAILGQGANTPLHF. In DNA, the CDR3 is TGTGCCAGCAGTTACGCGATCCTGGGACAGGGGGCTAATACGCCCCTCCACTTT.

This clonotype was recorded a few times. A much larger clone differs from this one at a single base, so this may be a read error. The CDR3 reads CASRVETGDSNQPQHF. The CDR3 DNA is TGTGCCAGCAGAGTCGAGACAGGGGATAGCAATCAGCCCCAGCATTTT. The chain uses TRBV5-6 and TRBJ1-5; 8 positions agree with TRBD1. The CDR3 contains 16 residues. Germline-derived CDR1 and CDR2 are SGHDT and YYEEEE. V gave up 5 bases and J gave up 0 bases; unmatched junction bases: 7.